This TCR beta chain is drawn from a study of T-cell reconstitution after alpha-beta-depleted transplantation in children. Using unique molecular identifiers, the investigators prepared the TCRbeta library. MiXCR was run by TCRdb on the PCR reads, yielding one entry per CDR3 protein. The profile shows hundreds of thousands of distinct CDR3 sequences, around 9.6% of them singletons. Trimming removed 4 bases at V and 0 bases at J, with 10 bases between. CDR3 size: 15 residues. Germline V gene lookup returns CDR1 MNHEY and CDR2 SMNVEV (reference sequence). The receptor was isolated from a human donor who donated a stem cell graft to a child with SCID. The chain recombines TRBV27 with TRBJ2-1, with D maybe TRBD2 (6 bases). Sequenced material: PBMCs from the stem cell graft donor, taken from the stem cell graft. CDR3 sequence (DNA): TGTGCCAGCAGTTGGGCGGGGAGCTCCTACAATGAGCAGTTCTTC. Translation: CASSWAGSSYNEQFF.